The 26 T cell receptor beta chains below come from one sample, sequenced in a study of T cell responses to AZD1222 COVID-19 vaccine. Profiled with immunoSEQ multiplex PCR; TCRdb holds only in-frame clones, not every one. The sample has 120,000 to 150,000 clones, almost 90% seen once; the top ten hold 1.5% to 2%. The sample was peripheral blood, taken 28 days after the second AZD1222 dose. The source is an adult who received the AZD1222 COVID-19 vaccine.

This clone was detected only a few times. The genes are TRBV9 and TRBJ1-6; perhaps TRBD1 as D (5 bases). V was cut by 0 bases and J by 8 bases, with 12 bases left in between. Germline V gene data show CDR1 as SGDLS and CDR2 as YYNGEE. The CDR3 has 15 residues. CDR3 loop: CASSVAQGRDSPLHF. In DNA form, the CDR3 reads TGTGCCAGCAGCGTAGCTCAGGGAAGAGATTCACCCCTCCACTTT.

The chain has TRBV10-3 and TRBJ2-5; D perhaps matches TRBD2 (7 bases). Trimming pared 10 bases from V and 3 bases from J, leaving 24 bases between. The CDR3 length is 16 residues. Looked up from germline, CDR1 is ENHRY and CDR2 is SYGVKD. The CDR3 loop reads CATRGPEGGRKETQYF. The CDR3 nucleotides read TGTGCCACCCGAGGTCCAGAGGGGGGGCGTAAAGAGACCCAGTACTTC.

V gene TRBV18 combines with J gene TRBJ1-1; 9 nucleotides line up with TRBD1. Germline trimming cut 3 bases from V and 4 bases from J; bases unmatched to any gene: 9. The CDR3 loop spans 16 amino acids. The germline V gene encodes CDR1 KGHSH and CDR2 LQKENI. The CDR3 coding sequence is TGTGCCAGCTCACCTAATTCGGGGACAGGGCGCACTGAAGCTTTCTTT. Translating gives CASSPNSGTGRTEAFF.

A single count supports this clone. The chain carries TRBV6-6 and TRBJ1-2, with TRBD1 as a possible D gene (5 bases). Germline-derived CDR1 and CDR2 are MNHNY and SVGAGI (reference sequence). V lost 4 bases and J lost 4, with 16 bases in between. This CDR3 has 15 residues. The CDR3 here is CASSSGTRRSYGYTF. Here the CDR3 DNA reads TGTGCCAGCAGTTCCGGGACCCGAAGAAGCTATGGCTACACCTTC.

V and J are TRBV5-5 and TRBJ2-2, with 10 positions matching TRBD2. Trimming took 4 bases from V and 4 from J; bases not matched to a gene: 13. CDR3 length: 18 residues. Looked up from germline, CDR1 is SGHKS and CDR2 is YYEKEE (reference sequence). The CDR3 loop reads CASSPTGTSVRVTGELFF. In DNA, the CDR3 is TGTGCCAGCAGCCCGACCGGGACTAGCGTTCGTGTCACCGGGGAGCTGTTTTTT.

This clone appeared once. The chain recombines TRBV4-2 with TRBJ1-3, with D possibly matching TRBD1 (6 bases). The CDR3 runs to 16 residues. Germline V gene sequence: CDR1 LGHNA, CDR2 YNFKEQ. V dropped 2 bases and J dropped 6 bases, with 17 bases sitting between them. CDR3 protein: CASSQPGQPLANTIYF. The DNA of the CDR3 is TGTGCCAGCAGCCAACCCGGACAGCCCCTGGCAAACACCATATATTTT.

A single count supports this clone. V is TRBV5-1 and J is TRBJ2-3; D possibly corresponds to TRBD2 (5 bases). Germline V lookup: CDR1 SGHRS, CDR2 YFSETQ. This CDR3 contains 15 residues. V gave up 4 bases and J gave up 2 bases, with 14 bases separating them. CDR3 residues: CASSRGLTFTDTQYF. DNA of the CDR3: TGCGCCAGCAGCCGAGGACTTACATTCACAGATACGCAGTATTTT.

This chain uses TRBV9 with TRBJ1-6; D remains unclear. V was pared by 0 bases and J by 9 bases, with 10 bases between. In germline, CDR1 is SGDLS, CDR2 YYNGEE. CDR3 length: 14 residues. The CDR3 loop is CASSVGGSGSPLHF. DNA for the CDR3: TGTGCCAGCAGCGTAGGTGGGTCCGGTTCACCCCTCCACTTT.

V and J are TRBV2 and TRBJ1-3, with 10 bases that match TRBD1. After removal of 5 bases from V and 1 base from J, the junction contained 5 bases not matched to a gene. The CDR3 loop spans 16 amino acids. CDR1 is SNHLY, CDR2 FYNNEI, per germline. CDR3 nucleotides: TGTGCCAGCAGTAAGGACAGGGGGTCATCTGGAAACACCATATATTTT. Its translation: CASSKDRGSSGNTIYF.

V usage is TRBV19 and J usage is TRBJ2-2, with 10 bases that match TRBD1. J was trimmed by 4 bases and V by 6 bases; bases with no gene match: 17. There are 19 residues in the CDR3. CDR1 and CDR2 (germline): LNHDA, SQIVND (reference sequence). The CDR3 region has the DNA TGTGCCAGTAGCCTTAAGATCCGGGACAGGGGAGAGGGCACCGGGGAGCTGTTTTTT. Its translation is CASSLKIRDRGEGTGELFF.

This clone was picked up a small number of times. This sequence joins TRBV25-1 and TRBJ1-4; TRBD1 might be the D (6 bases). Germline V gene sequence: CDR1 MGHDK, CDR2 SYGVNS. The CDR3 sequence is 13 residues long. Trimming left V 6 bases short and J 3 bases short, with 8 bases between. The CDR3 sequence: CASRGTSNEKLFF. In nucleotides, the CDR3 is TGTGCCAGCAGAGGGACATCTAATGAAAAACTGTTTTTT. Filled out from reference TRBV25-1 and TRBJ1-4, the complete variable domain reads EADIYQTPRYLVIGTGKKITLECSQTMGHDKMYWYQQDPGMELHLIHYSYGVNSTEKGDLSSESTVSRIRTEHFPLTLESARPSHTSQYLCASRGTSNEKLFFGSGTQLSVL.

The gene calls are TRBV19 and TRBJ1-5, with D tentatively TRBD1 (5 bases). CDR3 size: 14 residues. V was pared by 3 bases and J by 6 bases, with 12 bases between. Germline V gene lookup returns CDR1 LNHDA and CDR2 SQIVND (reference sequence). CDR3 DNA: TGTGCCAGTAGTATTACCAGGGACGGTCAGCCCCAGCATTTT. Residues: CASSITRDGQPQHF.

V is TRBV20-1 and J is TRBJ1-1, with 8 bases fitting TRBD1. CDR3 length: 11 amino acids. V lost 6 bases and J lost 10; bases outside the gene matches: 7. Germline CDR1 reads DFQATT; CDR2 reads SNEGSKA (reference sequence). CDR3 sequence reads: CSAGQGDRAFF. The CDR3 region has the DNA TGCAGTGCCGGACAGGGAGATCGAGCTTTCTTT.

The chain has TRBV10-1 and TRBJ2-1, with TRBD1 matching over 9 bases. The length of the CDR3 is 15 residues. Germline trimming cut 6 bases from V and 7 bases from J; bases unmatched to any gene: 10. CDR1 and CDR2 from the germline V gene are WNHNN and SYGVQD (reference sequence). CDR3 nucleotides: TGCGCCAGCAGCCAAGGACAGGGGAACGGGAATGAGCAGTTCTTC. Its protein product is CASSQGQGNGNEQFF.

This clone appeared a single time. The chain joins TRBV19 to TRBJ1-2, with no clear D. The CDR3 sequence is 14 residues long. Looked up from germline, CDR1 is LNHDA and CDR2 is SQIVND (reference sequence). Trimming stripped 11 bases from V and 7 bases from J, with 23 bases between. The CDR3 region has the DNA TGTGCCTCCGTGAGGGCGGAGGGTCGGGGTGGCTACACCTTC. Translated: CASVRAEGRGGYTF.

The chain joins TRBV20-1 to TRBJ2-4; 7 nucleotides align to TRBD2. The CDR3 loop spans 11 amino acids. In germline, CDR1 is DFQATT, CDR2 SNEGSKA (reference sequence). V trimming: 5 bases; J trimming: 6 bases; junction bases outside the gene matches: 1. In DNA form, the CDR3 reads TGCAGTGCTGGGGGGGGAAACATTCAGTACTTC. This translates into CSAGGGNIQYF.

This clone appeared a few times. V gene TRBV12-3 or TRBV12-4 combines with J gene TRBJ2-7; unclear D gene. V lost 3 bases and J lost 3, with 9 bases in between. The CDR3 is made up of 13 amino acids. In nucleotides, the CDR3 is TGTGCCAGCAGTTTTGGGGAAAGCTACGAGCAGTACGTC. Its protein is CASSFGESYEQYV.

The rearrangement joins TRBV19 to TRBJ2-2; TRBD2 agrees at 15 bases. The V gene's germline CDR1 is LNHDA and CDR2 SQIVND (reference sequence). V lost 8 bases to trimming and J lost 15 bases; unmatched junction nucleotides: 4. This CDR3 region has 12 residues. The CDR3 spells CASRTSGGGVFF. DNA of the CDR3: TGTGCCAGTCGGACTAGCGGGGGGGGAGTGTTTTTT.

The CDR3 bases are TGTGCCAGCTCAATAAGTGGCGGAGGCACAGATACGCAGTATTTT. Amino acids: CASSISGGGTDTQYF. The chain carries TRBV7-6 and TRBJ2-3, with no clear D. Trimming removed 8 bases from V and 1 base from J, with 16 bases in between. The V gene's germline CDR1 is SGHVS and CDR2 FNYEAQ. The CDR3 consists of 15 residues.

The J gene is TRBJ1-2, the V gene TRBV5-5, with a weak D call TRBD1 (5 bases). The CDR3 runs to 17 residues. Germline V gives CDR1 SGHKS, CDR2 YYEKEE (reference sequence). The ends were cut back, 4 bases at V and 5 bases at J, with 24 bases in the middle. The CDR3 here is CASSVAPITREGYGYTF. In nucleotides, the CDR3 is TGTGCCAGCAGCGTAGCTCCGATAACCAGGGAGGGGTATGGCTACACCTTC. Combining the CDR3 with reference TRBV5-5 and TRBJ1-2 gives the whole variable domain DAGVTQSPTHLIKTRGQQVTLRCSPISGHKSVSWYQQVLGQGPQFIFQYYEKEERGRGNFPDRFSARQFPNYSSELNVNALLLGDSALYLCASSVAPITREGYGYTFGSGTRLTVV.

The chain couples TRBV6-5 to TRBJ1-3; D remains unclear. Deletions cut 2 bases from V and 4 bases from J, with 12 bases between. The germline CDR1 and CDR2 sequences are MNHEY and SVGAGI. This CDR3 is built from 15 residues. Here the CDR3 DNA reads TGTGCCAGCAGTTACCGCGGAGGTATCGGAAACACCATATATTTT. Translating gives CASSYRGGIGNTIYF.

V gene TRBV2 combines with J gene TRBJ1-2, with unresolved D. The germline V and J ends were trimmed by 2 bases and 1 base, with 14 bases remaining between them. The CDR3 is 16 residues long. From germline, CDR1 is SNHLY and CDR2 FYNNEI. DNA of the CDR3: TGTGCCAGCAGTGAAATCGATGAGACTTTTAACTATGGCTACACCTTC. It encodes CASSEIDETFNYGYTF.

The count of this clone is one. At the DNA level, this CDR3 is encoded by other sequences in the same sample as well. J is TRBJ2-1 and V is TRBV5-1; 11 positions match TRBD2. Germline V gene sequence: CDR1 SGHRS, CDR2 YFSETQ. V shed 4 bases and J 2 bases; nucleotides not matched to a gene: 5. The CDR3 covers 16 residues. CDR3 region: CASSLTSGGTYNEQFF. As DNA, the CDR3 is TGCGCCAGCAGCCTCACTAGCGGGGGAACCTACAATGAGCAGTTCTTC.

This clone occurred once. This sequence joins TRBV12-2 and TRBJ1-4; the table assigns TRBD1, which was not confirmed against the DNA. TRBV12-2 is classified as a pseudogene. This CDR3 spans 16 amino acids. CDR3 nucleotides: TGTGCAAGTCGCTTAGCGCGACAGGGGGCCTTTGAAAAACTGTTTTTT. This gives the protein CASRLARQGAFEKLFF.

The chain combines TRBV18 with TRBJ1-4; 7 bases agree with TRBD1. This CDR3 spans 16 amino acids. Germline CDR1 and CDR2: KGHSH and LQKENI. With V trimmed by 3 bases and J by 5 bases, 9 bases remained unmatched. The CDR3 loop reads CASSPTADRANEKLFF. The CDR3 nucleotides are TGTGCCAGCTCACCCACGGCCGACAGGGCGAATGAAAAACTGTTTTTT.

The chain joins TRBV2 to TRBJ2-1, with D tentatively TRBD2 (6 bases). From germline, CDR1 is SNHLY and CDR2 FYNNEI. Trimming pared 4 bases from V and 2 bases from J, leaving 12 bases between. The CDR3 is 15 residues long. The CDR3 protein is CASSVLARAYNEQFF. The DNA for the CDR3 is TGTGCCAGCAGTGTACTAGCAAGAGCCTACAATGAGCAGTTCTTC.